The text below deals with one TCR beta chain. Its matching antigen is unknown. Primers included in the PCR were 60 Vbeta and 13 Jbeta primers. Assay used: immunoSEQ multiplex PCR; TCRdb lists only in-frame clones, some missing. The data contain approximately 150,000 clones, approximately 80% of them singletons. The data were taken from a study of cytomegalovirus exposure and HLA in healthy donors. The V segment lost 5 bases and the J segment 2 bases; nucleotides outside the gene matches: 4. Per the germline V gene, CDR1 is SGHRS and CDR2 is YFSETQ. The CDR3 loop spans 14 amino acids. General study findings and limits: The classifier reportedly diagnosed cytomegalovirus status with high specificity and sensitivity.

The material sequenced was PBMCs. This clonotype was obtained from a woman aged 50 to 60 in good health and CMV-seronegative. The chain carries TRBV5-1 and TRBJ2-5, with 9 nucleotides matching TRBD2. The CDR3 protein is CASSWREGQETQYF. CDR3 coding DNA: TGCGCCAGCAGTTGGCGGGAGGGGCAAGAGACCCAGTACTTC.